This T cell receptor beta chain came from a study of blood T cell repertoires in COVID-19. Sequencing was performed with immunoSEQ multiplex PCR; in TCRdb, only in-frame clones are kept and a portion is missing. The data show fewer than 200,000 clones, 70% to 85% seen once. This clone was picked up a small number of times. Germline V gene data show CDR1 as LGHNA and CDR2 as YSLEER. V dropped 0 bases and J dropped 0 bases, with 11 bases sitting between them. The CDR3 covers 17 residues. J is TRBJ2-2 and V is TRBV4-3, with a tentative D call TRBD2 (7 bases). This receptor was obtained from a man in his fifties or sixties who had recovered from COVID-19. Material: PBMCs or T cells enriched from blood (not recorded which). CDR3 sequence reads: CASSQERGGANTGELFF. The CDR3 nucleotides are TGCGCCAGCAGCCAAGAGCGCGGGGGCGCGAACACCGGGGAGCTGTTTTTT.